This T cell receptor (beta chain) was retrieved from a study of blood T cells in healthy people across ages. The use of a sample-barcoded 5' primer and a J-beta primer mix characterized a second PCR of roughly 7 to 12 cycles. Via MiXCR, TCRdb re-called the 5' RACE reads, giving one row per CDR3 protein. The table lists over 700,000 distinct CDR3 sequences, about 48% of them singletons. The junction had 5 bases not matched to a gene; V was cut back by 2 bases and J by 4 bases. There are 15 residues in the CDR3. CDR1 is MNHEY, CDR2 SVGAGI, per germline. The sequenced material came from blood. The chain employs TRBV6-5 and TRBJ1-2, with 9 bases matching TRBD1. This receptor was identified in an elderly man in good health. In DNA, the CDR3 is TGTGCCAGCAGTTACCCGGGACAGGGCATCTATGGCTACACCTTC. As protein: CASSYPGQGIYGYTF.